This T cell receptor beta chain was sequenced in a study of cytomegalovirus exposure and HLA in healthy donors. PCR involved 60 Vbeta and 13 Jbeta primers. Sequencing was performed with immunoSEQ multiplex PCR; in TCRdb, only in-frame clones are kept and a portion is missing. The table includes around 200,000 clones, around 80% detected once. A remark on this clone: Its specificity is unknown.

CDR3 size: 13 residues. Study outcomes and limitations: TCR beta sequences numbering roughly 18,000 were associated with HLA alleles at 0.05 false discovery rate in a later analysis. For TCR beta chains, V- and J-gene trimming was later linked to a missense DCLRE1C variant.

This clonotype was sampled from a woman in her sixties in good health and CMV-seropositive. Sequenced material: PBMCs. The chain carries TRBV21-1 and TRBJ2-1; the tabulated D call, TRBD1, remains unverified against the DNA. TRBV21-1 is a pseudogene segment. Here the CDR3 DNA reads TGTGCCAGCATCTCGGACAGGGTGAATGAGCAGTTCTTC. It yields the protein CASISDRVNEQFF.